This TCR beta chain was obtained from a study of T cells in Graves' hyperthyroidism and ophthalmopathy. This clonotype was picked up many times. Uncontrolled infection, other autoimmune disease, pregnancy or lactation excluded patients. This CDR3 region has 15 residues. Trimming removed 0 bases at V and 2 bases at J, with 10 bases between. Germline assignment: CDR1 SGHRS and CDR2 YFSETQ. From RNA transcripts, TCR beta CDR3 regions were amplified. Primed by the HTBI set, a first-round RT-PCR was run on the TCR CDR3. TCRdb analysed the multiplex PCR reads with MiXCR anew, one entry per CDR3 protein. The table lists 300,000 to 450,000 distinct CDR3 sequences, approximately 25% of them singletons.

Sequenced: blood. This sequence was found in a man aged 45-65 years with Graves' hyperthyroidism. The rearrangement joins TRBV5-1 to TRBJ2-3; D tentatively reads TRBD1 or TRBD2 (5 bases each). DNA for the CDR3: TGCGCCAGCAGCTTGGCCGGGACCAACACAGATACGCAGTATTTT. This codes for CASSLAGTNTDTQYF.